The rows below give T cell receptor beta chains drawn from one sample of a study of Graves' ophthalmopathy and Graves' hyperthyroidism. TCRdb re-derived calls from the multiplex PCR reads in MiXCR, one entry per CDR3 protein. The sample records 170,000 or so distinct CDR3 sequences, approximately 40% being singletons. Sequences were obtained from peripheral blood. The receptor set was obtained from a man younger than 45 with Graves' ophthalmopathy. CDR3s include the opening cysteine and the closing phenylalanine or tryptophan. Size values are once, few and many counts, or a class for expanded clones, and some rows have none.

abundance: many
j_gene: TRBJ1-3
v_gene: TRBV4-1
CDR3aa: CASSRFGRQTGNTIYF

abundance: many
j_gene: TRBJ2-7
v_gene: TRBV10-3
CDR3aa: CAISESLGQSYEQYF

abundance: NA
j_gene: TRBJ1-5
v_gene: TRBV27
CDR3aa: CASSDRGGQPQHF

abundance: many
j_gene: TRBJ2-2
v_gene: TRBV19
CDR3aa: CASSISGNTGELFF

abundance: many
j_gene: TRBJ2-7
v_gene: TRBV14
CDR3aa: CASSQEIGRLTGPSYEQYF

abundance: many
j_gene: TRBJ1-2
v_gene: TRBV7-8
CDR3aa: CASSTSQGFDYGYTF

abundance: few
j_gene: TRBJ1-2
v_gene: TRBV6-2/TRBV6-3
CDR3aa: CAVTRDESYGYTF

abundance: NA
j_gene: TRBJ2-2
v_gene: TRBV6-1
CDR3aa: CASGLGDANTGELFF

abundance: many
j_gene: TRBJ2-5
v_gene: TRBV5-6
CDR3aa: CASSFRTSGRRRETQYF

abundance: NA
j_gene: TRBJ2-7
v_gene: TRBV28
CDR3aa: CASSLGSGVREQYF

abundance: many
j_gene: TRBJ1-5
v_gene: TRBV6-2/TRBV6-3
CDR3aa: CASSYSAEGHQPQHF

abundance: NA
j_gene: TRBJ2-7
v_gene: TRBV27
CDR3aa: CASSLWATRKEQYF

abundance: NA
j_gene: TRBJ2-7
v_gene: TRBV13
CDR3aa: CASTHSGRGDEQYF

abundance: many
j_gene: TRBJ1-5
v_gene: TRBV6-2/TRBV6-3
CDR3aa: CASRSDSNQPQHF

abundance: many
j_gene: TRBJ2-2
v_gene: TRBV24-1
CDR3aa: CATEPGGTGSYTGELFF

abundance: many
j_gene: TRBJ1-6
v_gene: TRBV19
CDR3aa: CASSIDRRGRNSPLHF

abundance: many
j_gene: TRBJ2-7
v_gene: TRBV30
CDR3aa: CAWSVTGIEQYF

abundance: few
j_gene: TRBJ2-7
v_gene: TRBV12-3/TRBV12-4
CDR3aa: CASSFRSGGGRAGEQYF

abundance: many
j_gene: TRBJ1-1
v_gene: TRBV11-2
CDR3aa: CASSPNRDTEAFF

abundance: many
j_gene: TRBJ2-5
v_gene: TRBV7-2
CDR3aa: CASRSPGRGETQYF

abundance: many
j_gene: TRBJ1-1
v_gene: TRBV10-3
CDR3aa: CAIAGNPRGTEAFF

abundance: NA
j_gene: TRBJ1-2
v_gene: TRBV2
CDR3aa: CASSEGRADYGYTF

abundance: many
j_gene: TRBJ2-7
v_gene: TRBV7-3
CDR3aa: CASSLQPGQDKNEQYF

abundance: NA
j_gene: TRBJ2-7
v_gene: TRBV28
CDR3aa: CASSQAGTSFYEQYF

abundance: NA
j_gene: TRBJ1-1
v_gene: TRBV6-2/TRBV6-3
CDR3aa: CASSIGQGGGTEAFF

abundance: few
j_gene: TRBJ2-7
v_gene: TRBV27
CDR3aa: CASERRKGYEQYF

abundance: many
j_gene: TRBJ2-7
v_gene: TRBV6-1
CDR3aa: CASAGYDGEQYF

abundance: many
j_gene: TRBJ2-7
v_gene: TRBV7-7
CDR3aa: CASSLGRNDEQYF